Given below is one T cell receptor beta chain in context. No antigen is known for it. There are 12 residues in the CDR3. Per the germline V gene, CDR1 is ENHRY and CDR2 is SYGVKD. Trimming stripped 2 bases from V and 6 bases from J, with 5 bases between. Quantitative 5'-RACE was performed with molecular barcodes, and it yielded the TCR beta libraries. TCRdb passed the 5' RACE reads through MiXCR, listing each CDR3 protein once. The data show hundreds of thousands of distinct CDR3 sequences, 12% seen once. The record originates from a study of CD8 T cells in ankylosing spondylitis. Notes on the study in general: One TCR beta motif, made up of eight highly homologous variants, appeared characteristic of ankylosing spondylitis blood.

The clonotype was recovered from a male donor with ankylosing spondylitis. The J gene is TRBJ1-5, the V gene TRBV10-3, with D hard to call. Sequencing input: blood, either unsorted or a sorted T cell fraction (not recorded which). The CDR3 nucleotides are TGTGCCATCAGTGAGGGCGGTCAGCCCCAGCATTTT. It is translated as CAISEGGQPQHF.